This T cell receptor (beta chain) was recovered during a study of T cells in Graves' hyperthyroidism and ophthalmopathy. Study-level points and caveats: Most thyroid-expanded clonotypes above 0.001 were also found in blood.

Amplified TCR beta CDR3 regions derived from RNA transcripts. The primer set for the first-round RT-PCR of the TCR CDR3 was HTBI. From the multiplex PCR reads, TCRdb called clonotypes with MiXCR, one entry per CDR3 protein. The sample has about 640,000 distinct CDR3 sequences; 20% are singletons. The CDR3 consists of 17 residues. Germline CDR1 and CDR2: MDHEN and SYDVKM. V lost 4 bases to trimming and J lost 3 bases, with 20 bases between them. This clonotype was found a few times. Its antigen remains unknown. Exclusion criteria comprised uncontrolled infection, other autoimmune disease, pregnancy or lactation.

Sequencing was done on a sample of blood. The chain recombines TRBV28 with TRBJ2-3; weak D call: TRBD2 (5 bases). The TCR comes from a young man with Graves' ophthalmopathy. CDR3 sequence (DNA): TGTGCCAGCAGTTCCCTCATACTAGACGGTGGGACAGATACGCAGTATTTT. Amino acids: CASSSLILDGGTDTQYF.